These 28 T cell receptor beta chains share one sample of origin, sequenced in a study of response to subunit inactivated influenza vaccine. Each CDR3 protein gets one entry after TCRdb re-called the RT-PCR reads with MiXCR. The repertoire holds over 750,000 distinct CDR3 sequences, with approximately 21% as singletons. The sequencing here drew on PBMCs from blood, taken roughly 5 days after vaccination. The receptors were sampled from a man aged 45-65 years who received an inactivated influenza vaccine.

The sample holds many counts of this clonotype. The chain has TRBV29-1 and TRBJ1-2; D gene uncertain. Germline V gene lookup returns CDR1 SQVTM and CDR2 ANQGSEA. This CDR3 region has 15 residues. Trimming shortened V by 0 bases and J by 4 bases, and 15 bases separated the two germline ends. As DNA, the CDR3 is TGCAGCGTTGAAGATCTTGGAGCAGGCAGCTATGGCTACACCTTC. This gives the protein CSVEDLGAGSYGYTF.

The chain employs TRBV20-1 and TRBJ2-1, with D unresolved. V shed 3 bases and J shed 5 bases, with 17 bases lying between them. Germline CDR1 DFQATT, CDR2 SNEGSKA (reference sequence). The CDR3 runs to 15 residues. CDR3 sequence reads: CSASLRQGHDNEQFF. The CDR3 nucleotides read TGCAGTGCTAGTTTGAGACAAGGTCACGACAATGAGCAGTTCTTC.

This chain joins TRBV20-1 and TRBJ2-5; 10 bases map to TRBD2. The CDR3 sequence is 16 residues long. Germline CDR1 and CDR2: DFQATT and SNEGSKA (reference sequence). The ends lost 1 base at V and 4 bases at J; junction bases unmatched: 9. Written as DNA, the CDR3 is TGCAGTGCTAGAGCGCTAGCGGGAGAGACCAGAGAGACCCAGTACTTC. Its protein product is CSARALAGETRETQYF.

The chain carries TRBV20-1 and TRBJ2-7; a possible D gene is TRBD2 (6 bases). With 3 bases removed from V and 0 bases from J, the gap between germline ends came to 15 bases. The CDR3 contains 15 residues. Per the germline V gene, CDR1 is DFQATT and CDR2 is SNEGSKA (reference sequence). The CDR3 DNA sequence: TGCAGTGCTAGGAGTCGGCGGGGCGACTCCTACGAGCAGTACTTC. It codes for CSARSRRGDSYEQYF.

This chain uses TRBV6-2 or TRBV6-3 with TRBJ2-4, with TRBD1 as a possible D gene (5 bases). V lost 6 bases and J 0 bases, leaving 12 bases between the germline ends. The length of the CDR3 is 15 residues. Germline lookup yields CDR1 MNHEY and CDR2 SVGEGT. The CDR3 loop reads CASRTDTLAKNIQYF. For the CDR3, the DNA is TGTGCCAGCAGGACGGACACCCTAGCCAAAAACATTCAGTACTTC.

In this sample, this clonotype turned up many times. Here the CDR3 reads CASSASGSGYEQYF. For the CDR3, the DNA is TGTGCCAGCAGTGCCAGCGGGAGCGGGTACGAGCAGTACTTC. This chain connects TRBV12-3 or TRBV12-4 to TRBJ2-7; 8 nucleotides match TRBD2. The CDR3 runs to 14 residues. The V and J ends lost 5 bases and 4 bases, in that order; junction bases with no gene match: 7.

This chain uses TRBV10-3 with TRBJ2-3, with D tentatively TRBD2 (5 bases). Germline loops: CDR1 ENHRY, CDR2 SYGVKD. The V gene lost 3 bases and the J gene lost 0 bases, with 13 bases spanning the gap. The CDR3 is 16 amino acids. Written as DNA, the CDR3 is TGTGCCATCAGTGAAAGATTAGCGTCTAGCACAGATACGCAGTATTTT. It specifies CAISERLASSTDTQYF.

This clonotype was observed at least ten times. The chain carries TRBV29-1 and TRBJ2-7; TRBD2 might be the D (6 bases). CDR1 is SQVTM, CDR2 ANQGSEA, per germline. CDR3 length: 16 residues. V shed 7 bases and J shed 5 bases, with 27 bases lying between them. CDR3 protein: CSAREEGSPSINEQYF. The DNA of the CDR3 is TGCAGCGCCAGAGAGGAGGGGTCACCTTCCATAAACGAGCAGTACTTC.

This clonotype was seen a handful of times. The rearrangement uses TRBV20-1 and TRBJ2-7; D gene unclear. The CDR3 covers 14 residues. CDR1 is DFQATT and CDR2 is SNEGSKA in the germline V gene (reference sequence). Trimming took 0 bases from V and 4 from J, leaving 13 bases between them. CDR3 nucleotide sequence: TGCAGTGCTAGAGATGGTGGCCGACCTTACGAGCAGTACTTC. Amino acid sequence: CSARDGGRPYEQYF.

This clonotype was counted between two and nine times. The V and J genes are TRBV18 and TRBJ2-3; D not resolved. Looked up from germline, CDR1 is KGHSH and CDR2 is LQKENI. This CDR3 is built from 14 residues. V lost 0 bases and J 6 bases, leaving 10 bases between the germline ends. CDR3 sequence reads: CASSPPNLGDTQYF. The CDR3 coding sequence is TGTGCCAGCTCACCACCCAATTTGGGGGATACGCAGTATTTT.

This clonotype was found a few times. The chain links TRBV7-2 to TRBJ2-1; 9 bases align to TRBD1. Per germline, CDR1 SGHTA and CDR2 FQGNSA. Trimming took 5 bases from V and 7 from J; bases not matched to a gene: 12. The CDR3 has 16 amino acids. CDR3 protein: CASSPTAGTGINEQFF. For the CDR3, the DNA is TGTGCCAGCAGCCCAACAGCCGGGACAGGGATAAATGAGCAGTTCTTC. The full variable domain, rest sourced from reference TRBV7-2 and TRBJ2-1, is GAGVSQSPSNKVTEKGKDVELRCDPISGHTALYWYRQSLGQGLEFLIYFQGNSAPDKSGLPSDRFSAERTGGSVSTLTIQRTQQEDSAVYLCASSPTAGTGINEQFFGPGTRLTVL.

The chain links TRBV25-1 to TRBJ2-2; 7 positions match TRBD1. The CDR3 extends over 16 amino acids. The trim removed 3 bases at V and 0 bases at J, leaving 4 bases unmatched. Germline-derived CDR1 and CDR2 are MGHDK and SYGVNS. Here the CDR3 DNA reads TGTGCCAGCAGTGACTCGGGACAGCCGAACACCGGGGAGCTGTTTTTT. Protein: CASSDSGQPNTGELFF.

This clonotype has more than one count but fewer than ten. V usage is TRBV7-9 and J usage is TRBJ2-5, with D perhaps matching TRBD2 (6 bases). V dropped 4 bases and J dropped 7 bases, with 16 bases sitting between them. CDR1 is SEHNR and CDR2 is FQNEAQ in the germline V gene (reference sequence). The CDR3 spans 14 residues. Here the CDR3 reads CASSSLGGTGTQYF. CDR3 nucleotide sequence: TGTGCCAGCAGCTCCCTGGGGGGAACAGGGACCCAGTACTTC.

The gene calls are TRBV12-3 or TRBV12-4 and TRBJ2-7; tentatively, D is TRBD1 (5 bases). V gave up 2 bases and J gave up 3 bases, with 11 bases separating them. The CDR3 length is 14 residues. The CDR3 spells CASSLQGWNYEQYF. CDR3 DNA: TGTGCCAGCAGTTTACAGGGATGGAACTACGAGCAGTACTTC.

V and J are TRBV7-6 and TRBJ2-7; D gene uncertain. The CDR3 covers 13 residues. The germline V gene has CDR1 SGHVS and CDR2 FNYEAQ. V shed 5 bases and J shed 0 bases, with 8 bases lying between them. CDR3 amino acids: CASSVGPSYEQYF. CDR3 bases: TGTGCCAGCAGCGTAGGCCCCTCCTACGAGCAGTACTTC.

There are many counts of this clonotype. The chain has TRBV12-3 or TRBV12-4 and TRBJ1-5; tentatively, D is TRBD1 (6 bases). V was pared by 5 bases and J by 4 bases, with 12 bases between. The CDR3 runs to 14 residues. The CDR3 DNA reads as TGTGCCAGCAGTCCAGAAGGGGGGAATCAGCCCCAGCATTTT. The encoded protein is CASSPEGGNQPQHF.

The CDR3: CASSYGTGQGNPLHF. The CDR3 coding sequence is TGTGCCAGCAGTTACGGAACGGGGCAGGGGAACCCCCTCCACTTT. The chain links TRBV6-5 to TRBJ1-6; D is perhaps TRBD1 (6 bases). V dropped 2 bases and J dropped 13 bases, with 18 bases sitting between them. Germline V CDR1 and CDR2: MNHEY, SVGAGI. The length of the CDR3 is 15 residues.

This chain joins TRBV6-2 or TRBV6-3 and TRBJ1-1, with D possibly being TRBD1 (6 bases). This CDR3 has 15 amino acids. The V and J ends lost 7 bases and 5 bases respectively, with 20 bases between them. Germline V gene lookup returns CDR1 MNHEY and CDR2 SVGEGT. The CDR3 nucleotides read TGTGCCAGCACGATATTTCAGGGGCGATCGACTGAAGCTTTCTTT. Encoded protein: CASTIFQGRSTEAFF.

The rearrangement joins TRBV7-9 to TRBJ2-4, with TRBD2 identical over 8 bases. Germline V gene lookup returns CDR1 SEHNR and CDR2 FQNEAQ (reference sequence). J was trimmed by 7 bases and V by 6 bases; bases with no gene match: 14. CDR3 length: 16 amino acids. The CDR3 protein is CASSLTSGRLLNIQYF. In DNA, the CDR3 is TGTGCCAGCAGTTTAACAAGCGGGAGACTCCTGAACATTCAGTACTTC.

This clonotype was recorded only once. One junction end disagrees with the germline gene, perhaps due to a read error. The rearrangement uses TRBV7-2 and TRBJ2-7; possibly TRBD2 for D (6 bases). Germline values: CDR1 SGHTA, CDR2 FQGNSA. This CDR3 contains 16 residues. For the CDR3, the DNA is TGTGCCAGCAGCTTAATTGGAGGGCGGGACCCCTACGAGCAGCACTTC. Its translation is CASSLIGGRDPYEQHF. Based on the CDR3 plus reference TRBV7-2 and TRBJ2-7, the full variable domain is GAGVSQSPSNKVTEKGKDVELRCDPISGHTALYWYRQSLGQGLEFLIYFQGNSAPDKSGLPSDRFSAERTGGSVSTLTIQRTQQEDSAVYLCASSLIGGRDPYEQHFGPGTRLTVT.

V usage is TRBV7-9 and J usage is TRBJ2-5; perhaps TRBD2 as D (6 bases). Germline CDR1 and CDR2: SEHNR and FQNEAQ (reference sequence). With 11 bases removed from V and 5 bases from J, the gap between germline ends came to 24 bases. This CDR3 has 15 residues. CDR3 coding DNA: TGTGCCCAATATTCCGTACGGGAGATGGGTGAGACCCAGTACTTC. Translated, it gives CAQYSVREMGETQYF. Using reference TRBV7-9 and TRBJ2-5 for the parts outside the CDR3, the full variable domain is DTGVSQNPRHKITKRGQNVTFRCDPISEHNRLYWYRQTLGQGPEFLTYFQNEAQLEKSRLLSDRFSAERPKGSFSTLEIQRTEQGDSAMYLCAQYSVREMGETQYFGPGTRLLVL.

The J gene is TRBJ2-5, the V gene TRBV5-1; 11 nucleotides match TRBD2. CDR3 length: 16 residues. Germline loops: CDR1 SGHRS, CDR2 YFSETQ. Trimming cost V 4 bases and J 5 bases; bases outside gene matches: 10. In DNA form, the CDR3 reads TGCGCCAGCAGCACGGAGGTACTAGCGGGGGCGGAGACCCAGTACTTC. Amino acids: CASSTEVLAGAETQYF. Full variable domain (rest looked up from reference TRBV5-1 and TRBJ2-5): KAGVTQTPRYLIKTRGQQVTLSCSPISGHRSVSWYQQTPGQGLQFLFEYFSETQRNKGNFPGRFSGRQFSNSRSEMNVSTLELGDSALYLCASSTEVLAGAETQYFGPGTRLLVL.

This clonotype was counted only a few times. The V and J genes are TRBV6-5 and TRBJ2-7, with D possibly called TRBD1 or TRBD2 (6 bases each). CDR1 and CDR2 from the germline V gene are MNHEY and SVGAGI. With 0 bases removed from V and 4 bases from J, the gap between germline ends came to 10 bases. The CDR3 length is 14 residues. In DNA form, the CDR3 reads TGTGCCAGCAGTTACTCGACTAGGGGGTACGAGCAGTACTTC. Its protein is CASSYSTRGYEQYF.

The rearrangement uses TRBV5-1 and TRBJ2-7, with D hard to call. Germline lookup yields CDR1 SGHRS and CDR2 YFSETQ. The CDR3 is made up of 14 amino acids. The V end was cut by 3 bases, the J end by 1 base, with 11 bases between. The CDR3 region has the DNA TGCGCCAGCAGCTCGAACACGAAGTCCTACGAGCAGTACTTC. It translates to CASSSNTKSYEQYF.

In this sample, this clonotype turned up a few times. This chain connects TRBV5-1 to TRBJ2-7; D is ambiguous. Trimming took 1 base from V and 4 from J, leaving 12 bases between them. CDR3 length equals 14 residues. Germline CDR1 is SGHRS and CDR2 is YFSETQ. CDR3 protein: CASSLKGQAYEQYF. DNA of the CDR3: TGCGCCAGCAGCTTGAAAGGTCAGGCGTACGAGCAGTACTTC.

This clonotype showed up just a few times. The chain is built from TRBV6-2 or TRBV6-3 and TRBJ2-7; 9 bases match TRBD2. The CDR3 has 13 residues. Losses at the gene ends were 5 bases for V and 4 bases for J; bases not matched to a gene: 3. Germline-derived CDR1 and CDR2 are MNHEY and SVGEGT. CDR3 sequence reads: CASSSTSGYEQYF. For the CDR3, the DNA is TGTGCCAGCAGTAGCACTAGCGGGTACGAGCAGTACTTC.

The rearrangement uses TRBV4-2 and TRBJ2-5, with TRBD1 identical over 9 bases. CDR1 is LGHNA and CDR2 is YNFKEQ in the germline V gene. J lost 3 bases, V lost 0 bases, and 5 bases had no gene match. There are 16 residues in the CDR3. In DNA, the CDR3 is TGTGCCAGCAGCCAAGATGGGACAGGGTTGAAAGAGACCCAGTACTTC. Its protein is CASSQDGTGLKETQYF.

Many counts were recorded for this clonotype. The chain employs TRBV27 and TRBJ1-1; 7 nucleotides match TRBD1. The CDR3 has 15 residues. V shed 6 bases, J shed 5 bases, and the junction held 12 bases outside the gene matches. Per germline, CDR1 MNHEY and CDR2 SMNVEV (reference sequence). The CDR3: CASSPEEGARTEAFF. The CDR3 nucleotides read TGTGCCAGCAGCCCGGAGGAGGGGGCGCGGACTGAAGCTTTCTTT.